These 27 T cell receptor beta chains came from one sample sequenced in a study of vaccination and CD4 T cells after COVID-19. Antigens for these TCRs are unknown. Scientists ran DNA taken from cultured CD4+ T cells through the Oncomine TCR Beta short-read assay for sequencing. One entry per CDR3 protein, called by TCRdb with MiXCR from the PCR reads. This table holds tens of thousands of distinct CDR3 sequences, 43% found once. Treatment noted: approximately 10-day PBMC culture with coronavirus spike peptide pools or control peptides (ViraFEST assay). The specimen sequenced was CD4+ T cells from blood, cultured in vitro. These receptors were obtained from a human donor who had recovered from COVID-19.

V is TRBV11-1 and J is TRBJ1-2, with D maybe TRBD1 (5 bases). The CDR3 spans 13 residues. CDR1 is SGHAT and CDR2 is FQDESV in the germline V gene (reference sequence). The V and J ends lost 5 bases and 11 bases respectively, with 18 bases between them. CDR3 protein: CASSAQDGLKYTF. In DNA, the CDR3 is TGTGCCAGCAGCGCACAGGACGGACTCAAGTACACCTTC.

The table lists this clonotype with a few counts. The chain couples TRBV20-1 to TRBJ1-2; D call uncertain. Trimming pared 4 bases from V and 5 bases from J, leaving 17 bases between. This CDR3 comprises 14 residues. Germline V lookup: CDR1 DFQATT, CDR2 SNEGSKA (reference sequence). The CDR3 here is CSANSLEGPYGYTF. CDR3 nucleotides: TGCAGTGCTAATTCCTTGGAGGGTCCTTATGGCTACACCTTC.

In this sample, this clonotype turned up a few times. This CDR3 is CASSHEPHFSYEQYF. The CDR3 DNA follows: TGTGCCAGCAGCCACGAACCACATTTCTCCTACGAGCAGTACTTC. The genes are TRBV27 and TRBJ2-7; D remains ambiguous. The CDR3 length is 15 residues. In germline, CDR1 is MNHEY, CDR2 SMNVEV (reference sequence). V lost 6 bases and J lost 0, with 15 bases in between.

The rearrangement links TRBV6-1 to TRBJ1-5; perhaps TRBD1 as D (5 bases). This CDR3 region has 17 residues. Per the germline V gene, CDR1 is MNHNS and CDR2 is SASEGT. V was clipped by 6 bases and J by 2 bases, with 20 bases between them. The DNA of the CDR3 is TGTGCCAGCAGACCCTCGTTGGGGGTATGGGGCAATCAGCCCCAGCATTTT. Residues: CASRPSLGVWGNQPQHF.

V and J are TRBV6-5 and TRBJ2-7; D is perhaps TRBD1 or TRBD2 (5 bases each). The V end was cut by 0 bases, the J end by 7 bases, with 16 bases between. Germline V CDR1 and CDR2: MNHEY, SVGAGI. The CDR3 is made up of 15 amino acids. The CDR3 region is CASSYSGVGREEQYF. The CDR3, as DNA: TGTGCCAGCAGTTACTCGGGGGTAGGTAGGGAAGAGCAGTACTTC.

V usage is TRBV6-2 or TRBV6-3 and J usage is TRBJ2-3; 10 bases are shared with TRBD1. V lost 6 bases and J lost 1; bases outside the gene matches: 4. The CDR3 is 15 amino acids. Germline V gives CDR1 MNHEY, CDR2 SVGEGT. This chain's CDR3 is CASRIGTGGTDTQYF. Written as DNA, the CDR3 is TGTGCCAGCAGGATAGGGACAGGGGGCACAGATACGCAGTATTTT.

This clonotype has just a few counts. J is TRBJ1-5 and V is TRBV20-1, with TRBD1 identical over 10 bases. CDR1 and CDR2 from the germline V gene are DFQATT and SNEGSKA (reference sequence). With V trimmed by 5 bases and J by 3 bases, 4 bases remained unmatched. CDR3 size: 14 residues. CDR3 region: CSASGQGDNQPQHF. The CDR3 bases are TGCAGTGCTTCCGGACAGGGGGACAATCAGCCCCAGCATTTT.

DNA of the CDR3: TGCAGTGCTAAACCCGGGACAGGGCCTGGAAACACCATATATTTT. Translating it yields CSAKPGTGPGNTIYF. The chain recombines TRBV20-1 with TRBJ1-3, with 9 positions matching TRBD1. The V gene end was trimmed by 4 bases and the J gene end by 2 bases; junction bases not matched to a gene: 6. Germline loops: CDR1 DFQATT, CDR2 SNEGSKA (reference sequence). The CDR3 contains 15 residues.

V is TRBV21-1 and J is TRBJ2-3; the table calls TRBD2, which could not be checked here. TRBV21-1 is marked as a pseudogene. The CDR3 has 17 amino acids. As DNA, the CDR3 is TGTGCCAGCAGCAAAGGGACTAGCGGGGGTAGCCCAGATACGCAGTATTTT. Residues: CASSKGTSGGSPDTQYF.

The chain combines TRBV7-9 with TRBJ2-3, with D tentatively TRBD1 (6 bases). Germline assignment: CDR1 SEHNR and CDR2 FQNEAQ (reference sequence). This CDR3 is 15 amino acids long. Trimming left V 5 bases short and J 0 bases short, with 12 bases between. CDR3 in amino acids: CASSRGQYSTDTQYF. In nucleotides, the CDR3 is TGTGCCAGCAGCCGAGGACAGTACAGCACAGATACGCAGTATTTT.

The chain uses TRBV29-1 and TRBJ1-2; D not resolved. Trimming pared 0 bases from V and 1 base from J, leaving 12 bases between. This CDR3 spans 15 amino acids. CDR1 SQVTM and CDR2 ANQGSEA come from the germline V gene. The CDR3 DNA follows: TGCAGCGTTGAAGATCTTCCGAGCGGTAACTATGGCTACACCTTC. It yields the protein CSVEDLPSGNYGYTF.

This clonotype was seen more than once but under ten times. The chain carries TRBV6-1 and TRBJ2-7; D not certain. Germline values: CDR1 MNHNS, CDR2 SASEGT. Trimming left V 0 bases short and J 5 bases short, with 5 bases between. The length of the CDR3 is 12 residues. In DNA form, the CDR3 reads TGTGCCAGCAGTGAAGCTACGGACGAGCAGTACTTC. As protein: CASSEATDEQYF.

The rearrangement joins TRBV15 to TRBJ2-5; D gene uncertain. Trimming shortened V by 1 base and J by 5 bases, and 17 bases separated the two germline ends. Germline CDR1 and CDR2: LNHNV and YYDKDF (reference sequence). CDR3 size: 16 residues. CDR3 residues: CATSRVPPSLGETQYF. The CDR3 DNA sequence: TGTGCCACCAGCAGAGTTCCCCCTTCATTGGGGGAGACCCAGTACTTC.

This chain uses TRBV9 with TRBJ1-6; perhaps TRBD1 as D (6 bases). Trimming stripped 3 bases from V and 7 bases from J, with 17 bases between. Per germline, CDR1 SGDLS and CDR2 YYNGEE. The CDR3 spans 16 residues. CDR3 DNA sequence: TGTGCCAGCAGCGCCGGGGACACCTCCGGCAATTCACCCCTCCACTTT. Its translation is CASSAGDTSGNSPLHF.

The chain recombines TRBV7-6 with TRBJ1-5, with 7 bases fitting TRBD1. The trim removed 2 bases at V and 9 bases at J, leaving 7 bases unmatched. In germline, CDR1 is SGHVS, CDR2 FNYEAQ. The CDR3 loop spans 14 amino acids. The DNA of the CDR3 is TGTGCCAGCAGCTTAAACAAACAGGGGACGCCCCAGCATTTT. Translating it yields CASSLNKQGTPQHF.

The chain recombines TRBV15 with TRBJ1-3, with D perhaps matching TRBD1 (5 bases). The V gene lost 2 bases and the J gene lost 0 bases, with 14 bases spanning the gap. The CDR3 has 17 amino acids. Germline lookup yields CDR1 LNHNV and CDR2 YYDKDF (reference sequence). The CDR3 nucleotides read TGTGCCACCAGCAGATTCCCGACAGTCTTCTCTGGAAACACCATATATTTT. It translates to CATSRFPTVFSGNTIYF.

The chain recombines TRBV6-1 with TRBJ2-3; maybe TRBD1 (6 bases). Germline CDR1 is MNHNS and CDR2 is SASEGT. V lost 5 bases and J 0 bases, leaving 12 bases between the germline ends. The CDR3 runs to 15 residues. The CDR3, as DNA: TGTGCCAGCAGTCCAGGGGCAGAAAGCACAGATACGCAGTATTTT. Translation: CASSPGAESTDTQYF.

A few counts support this clonotype. The V and J genes are TRBV28 and TRBJ1-2; 8 bases match TRBD1. The V gene end was trimmed by 5 bases and the J gene end by 6 bases; junction bases not matched to a gene: 17. Germline V gives CDR1 MDHEN, CDR2 SYDVKM. CDR3 length equals 17 residues. CDR3 coding DNA: TGTGCCAGCAGTGCCCAAGATGGACAGGGTGAAAGGAATGGCTACACCTTC. Encoded protein: CASSAQDGQGERNGYTF.

The CDR3 nucleotides are TGTGCCAGCAGCCATCCCGGACTAGCGGGAGCCTACGAGCAGTACTTC. As protein: CASSHPGLAGAYEQYF. The chain combines TRBV4-2 with TRBJ2-7; 13 bases are a match to TRBD2. This CDR3 spans 16 amino acids. The germline gives CDR1 LGHNA, CDR2 YNFKEQ. With 3 bases clipped from V and 2 bases from J, the junction kept 4 bases outside the gene matches.

The chain couples TRBV20-1 to TRBJ2-7; 12 nucleotides agree with TRBD2. Looked up from germline, CDR1 is DFQATT and CDR2 is SNEGSKA (reference sequence). The CDR3 totals 16 residues. V lost 1 base, J lost 5 bases, and 9 bases stayed unmatched. DNA for the CDR3: TGCAGTGCTAGAGCACTAGCGGGGGGACATGACGACGAGCAGTACTTC. This codes for CSARALAGGHDDEQYF.

This clonotype was recorded a few times. The CDR3 coding sequence is TGTGCCGTGAGGGGCAGCACAGATACGCAGTATTTT. Encoded protein: CAVRGSTDTQYF. The chain couples TRBV6-1 to TRBJ2-3; D may be TRBD1 or TRBD2 (5 bases each). The V end was cut by 11 bases, the J end by 0 bases, with 9 bases between. Per germline, CDR1 MNHNS and CDR2 SASEGT. There are 12 residues in the CDR3.

The rearrangement uses TRBV19 and TRBJ2-4; possible D gene TRBD2, 5 bases. CDR1 is LNHDA, CDR2 SQIVND, per germline (reference sequence). Trimming took 5 bases from V and 0 from J, leaving 11 bases between them. The CDR3 has 15 amino acids. The CDR3 DNA is TGTGCCAGTAGTTTACGGGATCTAGCCAAAAACATTCAGTACTTC. Protein product: CASSLRDLAKNIQYF.

In its sample, this clonotype was seen once. This sequence joins TRBV11-3 and TRBJ2-6; D not resolved. The CDR3 sequence is 15 residues long. V was clipped by 2 bases and J by 1 base, with 6 bases between them. Per germline, CDR1 SGHNT and CDR2 YENEEA. The chain's CDR3 is CASSLMQSGANVLTF. DNA of the CDR3: TGTGCCAGCAGCTTAATGCAGTCTGGGGCCAACGTCCTGACTTTC.

The rearrangement joins TRBV7-9 to TRBJ1-1; maybe TRBD1 (6 bases). CDR1 and CDR2 from the germline V gene are SEHNR and FQNEAQ (reference sequence). CDR3 length equals 14 residues. The V and J ends lost 6 bases and 4 bases respectively, with 15 bases between them. CDR3 DNA: TGTGCCAGCAGTTTGGGGGGGGGCCGCACTGAAGCTTTCTTT. This encodes CASSLGGGRTEAFF.

This clonotype was seen more than once but under ten times. The chain combines TRBV6-1 with TRBJ2-3, with D possibly matching TRBD1 (5 bases). Germline V gives CDR1 MNHNS, CDR2 SASEGT. The CDR3 spans 13 residues. Trimming shortened V by 3 bases and J by 3 bases, and 7 bases separated the two germline ends. The CDR3 sequence is CASSEPGTDTQYF. The CDR3 region has the DNA TGTGCCAGCAGTGAGCCAGGGACAGATACGCAGTATTTT.

V is TRBV5-1 and J is TRBJ2-2; 8 bases line up with TRBD1. Germline trimming cut 4 bases from V and 4 bases from J; bases unmatched to any gene: 3. CDR3 length equals 14 residues. CDR1 is SGHRS and CDR2 is YFSETQ in the germline V gene. For the CDR3, the DNA is TGCGCCAGCAGCCCGGGACAGGCCACCGGGGAGCTGTTTTTT. The encoded protein is CASSPGQATGELFF. The entire variable domain, with the rest obtained from reference TRBV5-1 and TRBJ2-2, is as follows: KAGVTQTPRYLIKTRGQQVTLSCSPISGHRSVSWYQQTPGQGLQFLFEYFSETQRNKGNFPGRFSGRQFSNSRSEMNVSTLELGDSALYLCASSPGQATGELFFGEGSRLTVL.

This clonotype was counted a few times. The genes are TRBV21-1 and TRBJ1-2; the table assigns TRBD1, which was not confirmed against the DNA. TRBV21-1 is a known pseudogene. The CDR3 sequence is 16 residues long. The CDR3 here is CASSAGTGGWYYGYTF. CDR3 coding DNA: TGTGCCAGCAGCGCAGGGACAGGGGGCTGGTACTATGGCTACACCTTC.